This TCR beta chain was obtained from a study of OX40 agonist ivuxolimab in advanced cancers. As for the study more broadly: Ivuxolimab was an agonistic, fully human IgG2 monoclonal antibody directed against OX40 (CD134), a costimulatory receptor. Intravenous ivuxolimab was administered to patients every 2 weeks at six dose levels: 0.01, 0.1, 0.3, 1.5, 3 and 10 mg/kg. Among the 52 dose-escalation patients, around 19 had hepatocellular carcinoma, roughly 15 melanoma, 9 renal cell carcinoma and 9 head and neck cancer. A male proportion of approximately 83% and a mean age of around 60 years, ranging from 23 to 79, were recorded for the dose-escalation cohort. Patients were allowed to have had prior anti-PD-1, anti-PD-L1 or anti-CTLA-4 therapy, and roughly two fifths of the dose-escalation patients had been treated with checkpoint inhibitors. Partial responses were achieved by three dose-escalation patients, of whom one had hepatocellular carcinoma and two had cutaneous melanoma. Peripheral TCRbeta sequencing was intended to test whether TCR sequence diversity was altered and clonal T-cell expansion was caused by ivuxolimab. The monotherapy dose-escalation portion (N of about 52 patients) of the phase I ivuxolimab trial is reported in the paper.

On this clone: The antigen this receptor binds is unknown. Per-base quality was not reported, and no clone a single base away is much larger than it.

The trial excluded patients who had a history of autoimmune disease or were on systemic immunosuppression. Peripheral blood for TCR sequencing was collected from all dose cohorts at baseline, on cycle 4 day 1, and on cycle 7 day 1. Samples were obtained from an open-label, multicenter, first-in-human phase I dose-escalation trial of ivuxolimab. Adults with locally advanced or metastatic melanoma, renal cell, hepatocellular, or head and neck squamous cell carcinoma were enrolled in the trial. CD4+ and CD8+ T cells were sorted separately from peripheral blood before TCR sequencing. CDR3 length: 11 amino acids, cysteine to phenylalanine. Only CDR3 DNA remains: 33 bases, in frame from the first base. CDR1 is given as MNHEY and CDR2 as SMNVEV, both from the germline V gene (reference sequence). The germline V end is reduced by 8 bases and the J end by 10 bases; junction bases left unmatched: 7. The paper as a whole reports these results and caveats: In the 0.1-3.0 mg/kg groups, partial responders were among the patients with the lowest normalized peripheral clonal expansion, particularly in CD8+ T cells. At doses of 0.1 to 3.0 mg/kg, clonal expansion of both CD4+ and CD8+ T cells in blood was seen between baseline and week 6. Low levels of normalized T-cell clonal expansion were also shown by some nonresponding patients. Which antigens the clonally expanded peripheral T cells were specific for was not determined. After ivuxolimab, expanded clones were on average more numerous among CD8+ T cells than among CD4+ T cells.

For sequencing of the TCRbeta CDR3 region, genomic DNA was extracted from the sorted cells. TCRbeta CDR3 regions were sequenced using the immunoSEQ Assay. TCRdb re-hosts the immuneACCESS table, in-frame sequences only. Its copies lack some clones; in the studies checked, an unresolved V gene accounts for under half of them, and the cause for the rest is not known. The sample includes 63,000 or so clones, with roughly nine tenths observed a single time. Less than 5% of the sample comes from the top ten. The rearrangement joined TRBV27 to TRBJ2-5; TRBD1 matches 7 bases in the middle. Specimen: CD4+ or CD8+ T cells sorted from blood, collected in a trial of the OX40 agonist ivuxolimab. The clonotype comes from an adult with an advanced solid tumor such as melanoma, head and neck, liver or kidney cancer. The sequenced DNA: TGTGCCAGCCGATTTGGGACAGACCAGTACTTC. Translated, this gives CASRFGTDQYF.